In its sample, the clone carrying this T cell receptor (beta chain) was seen many times. The antigen remains unidentified. The entry originates in a study of identical twins. TCRdb recomputed calls from the 5' RACE reads with MiXCR, one row per CDR3 protein. Of 200,000 to 250,000 distinct CDR3 sequences in the sample, 12% are singletons; the top ten hold 3.5% to 5%. Study-wide results and caveats: Conclusions leaned on cross-sectional statistical analysis and did not track the same donors over time.

The same sample was also studied in work on yellow fever vaccine responses in identical twins.

Sequenced input: memory (CD45RO+) T cells sorted from blood. This sequence was found in a young woman in good health.

The CDR3 sequence is CASSLGTYNEQFF. The CDR3, as DNA: TGTGCCAGCAGCTTAGGCACCTACAATGAGCAGTTCTTC. The genes are TRBV7-2 and TRBJ2-1, with D unclear. The germline V and J ends were trimmed by 1 base and 2 bases, with 3 bases remaining between them. The CDR3 spans 13 residues. CDR1 and CDR2 (germline): SGHTA, FQGNSA.